The clone carrying this T cell receptor (beta chain) came up a few times. This entry comes from a study of T cells after yellow fever vaccination. The ends were cut back, 7 bases at V and 2 bases at J, with 12 bases in the middle. The CDR3 contains 13 residues. TCRdb itself ran the 5' RACE reads through MiXCR, one entry per CDR3 protein. This sample has roughly 310,000 distinct CDR3 sequences; about 3.5% occur once, and the top ten carry roughly a quarter. This material consisted of PBMCs, taken on the day of the yellow fever booster vaccination. The receptor comes from a man younger than 35 who received the YFV17D yellow fever vaccine. This chain connects TRBV12-3 or TRBV12-4 to TRBJ2-7; the D is unclear. The CDR3 reads CASTRLAPYEQYF. The CDR3 bases are TGTGCCAGCACCCGGCTCGCCCCCTACGAGCAGTACTTC.